This paragraph covers one T cell receptor (beta chain) sequence. This entry is derived from a study of shared clonotypes between healthy human individuals. At the level of the study: Each donor's CD8 memory used one plate, CD8 naive two, each CD4 subset three.

The trim removed 0 bases at V and 0 bases at J, leaving 4 bases unmatched. CDR1 is KGHSH, CDR2 LQKENI, per germline. The CDR3 has 16 amino acids. Assay: immunoSEQ multiplex PCR; the TCRdb copy retains only in-frame clones and omits some. The sample shows roughly 2 million clones, 85% to 95% of them seen only once. What was sequenced was naive CD4+ T cells sorted from blood. Sample subset: CD45RA+ positively selected. This sequence joins TRBV18 and TRBJ2-7; TRBD1 agrees at 8 bases. The TCR was taken from a man aged 18 to 29 in good health. The CDR3 sequence: CASSPPAGGSSYEQYF. The CDR3 DNA is TGTGCCAGCTCACCACCGGCAGGGGGCAGCTCCTACGAGCAGTACTTC.